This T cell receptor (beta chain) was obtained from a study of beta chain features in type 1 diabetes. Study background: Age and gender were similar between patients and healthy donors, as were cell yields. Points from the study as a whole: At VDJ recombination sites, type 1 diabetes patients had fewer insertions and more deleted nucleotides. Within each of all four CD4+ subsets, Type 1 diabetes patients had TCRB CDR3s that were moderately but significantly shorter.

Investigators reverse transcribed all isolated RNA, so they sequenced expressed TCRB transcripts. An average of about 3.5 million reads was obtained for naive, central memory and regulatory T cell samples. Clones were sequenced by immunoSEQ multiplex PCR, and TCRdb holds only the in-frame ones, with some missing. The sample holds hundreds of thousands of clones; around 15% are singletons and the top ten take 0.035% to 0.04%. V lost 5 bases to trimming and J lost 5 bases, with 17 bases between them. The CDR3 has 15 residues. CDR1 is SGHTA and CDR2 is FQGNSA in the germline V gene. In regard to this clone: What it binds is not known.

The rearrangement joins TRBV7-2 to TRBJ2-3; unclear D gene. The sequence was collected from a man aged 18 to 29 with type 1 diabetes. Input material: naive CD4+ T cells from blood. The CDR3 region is CASSPRGRQLDTQYF. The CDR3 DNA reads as TGTGCCAGCAGCCCCCGTGGGCGGCAATTAGATACGCAGTATTTT.